These T cell receptor beta chains were read from a single sample in a study of Graves' ophthalmopathy and Graves' hyperthyroidism. TCRdb itself ran the multiplex PCR reads through MiXCR, one entry per CDR3 protein. The data hold some 750,000 distinct CDR3 sequences, with around 40% observed a single time. Sequencing was carried out using peripheral blood. The origin of the receptors is an adult man with Graves' ophthalmopathy. Each CDR3 is given without its conserved first and last residue. Fields, in order: V gene, J gene, CDR3 protein.

v_call: TRBV19
j_call: TRBJ1-2
cdr3_aa: ASSDTTINYGYT

v_call: TRBV29-1
j_call: TRBJ1-4
cdr3_aa: SAPGTANEKLF

v_call: TRBV24-1
j_call: TRBJ2-5
cdr3_aa: ATSDPGTGLQPQY

v_call: TRBV6-1
j_call: TRBJ2-5
cdr3_aa: ASSGLETQY

v_call: TRBV20-1
j_call: TRBJ2-7
cdr3_aa: SAGLAGGGEQY

v_call: TRBV13
j_call: TRBJ2-7
cdr3_aa: ASSLRQGINEQY

v_call: TRBV24-1
j_call: TRBJ2-7
cdr3_aa: ATSDWTVLSYEQY

v_call: TRBV24-1
j_call: TRBJ1-5
cdr3_aa: ASSYSGTSNQPQH

v_call: TRBV20-1
j_call: TRBJ2-5
cdr3_aa: SASPSQETQY

v_call: TRBV24-1
j_call: TRBJ1-5
cdr3_aa: ASSKGLGNQPQH

v_call: TRBV10-1
j_call: TRBJ2-2
cdr3_aa: ASSEEGPGELF

v_call: TRBV29-1
j_call: TRBJ2-3
cdr3_aa: SLGQWGDTDTQY

v_call: TRBV7-9
j_call: TRBJ2-5
cdr3_aa: ASSQGGQGETQY

v_call: TRBV25-1
j_call: TRBJ1-5
cdr3_aa: ASSQETGLQPQH

v_call: TRBV19
j_call: TRBJ1-5
cdr3_aa: ASSSPGLGGNQLQH

v_call: TRBV25-1
j_call: TRBJ2-2
cdr3_aa: ASSSGVGDGDTGELF

v_call: TRBV15
j_call: TRBJ2-7
cdr3_aa: ATSKDYEQY

v_call: TRBV7-8
j_call: TRBJ2-5
cdr3_aa: ASSWRNLGQGRSETQY

v_call: TRBV7-9
j_call: TRBJ1-3
cdr3_aa: ASSSTWSSGNTIY

v_call: TRBV10-3
j_call: TRBJ1-2
cdr3_aa: ASSDGLVGFGYT

v_call: TRBV2
j_call: TRBJ2-5
cdr3_aa: ASSVLGQGQWETQY

v_call: TRBV7-9
j_call: TRBJ1-1
cdr3_aa: ASSLGGAVVTEAF

v_call: TRBV12-3/TRBV12-4
j_call: TRBJ2-5
cdr3_aa: ASGSLGTQY

v_call: TRBV7-9
j_call: TRBJ2-7
cdr3_aa: ASSQVRRDEQY

v_call: TRBV24-1
j_call: TRBJ2-3
cdr3_aa: ATSDWGSDTQY

v_call: TRBV20-1
j_call: TRBJ2-7
cdr3_aa: SARLGGVSYEQY

v_call: TRBV9
j_call: TRBJ2-5
cdr3_aa: ASSVGDRRQGETQY

v_call: TRBV10-3
j_call: TRBJ1-2
cdr3_aa: AIFSPGGRSYGYT

v_call: TRBV2
j_call: TRBJ1-1
cdr3_aa: ASSYRGQNTEAF

v_call: TRBV7-9
j_call: TRBJ2-2
cdr3_aa: ASSRQPGQGISGELF

v_call: TRBV7-2
j_call: TRBJ2-5
cdr3_aa: ASSLTSGGWETQY

v_call: TRBV19
j_call: TRBJ1-1
cdr3_aa: ASTKVGENTEAF

v_call: TRBV10-3
j_call: TRBJ1-1
cdr3_aa: AAGALAGNTEAF

v_call: TRBV10-3
j_call: TRBJ1-4
cdr3_aa: AISESLRTLNEKLF

v_call: TRBV11-2
j_call: TRBJ2-5
cdr3_aa: ASRQDRLSGETQY

v_call: TRBV4-3
j_call: TRBJ1-2
cdr3_aa: ASSQGLGEYADGYT

v_call: TRBV19
j_call: TRBJ1-2
cdr3_aa: ASGGPTIRYT

v_call: TRBV24-1
j_call: TRBJ2-2
cdr3_aa: ATESGTSGTGELF

v_call: TRBV7-9
j_call: TRBJ1-5
cdr3_aa: ASSLGQGLGQPHH

v_call: TRBV10-3
j_call: TRBJ2-2
cdr3_aa: ASGWGTGELF

v_call: TRBV7-9
j_call: TRBJ2-7
cdr3_aa: ASSYPGQGHKEQY

v_call: TRBV10-3
j_call: TRBJ1-6
cdr3_aa: ASSYGGGQGAGNSPLH

v_call: TRBV2
j_call: TRBJ2-5
cdr3_aa: ASSPLWGRQETQY

v_call: TRBV7-2
j_call: TRBJ1-2
cdr3_aa: AWRRQGTGYT

v_call: TRBV12-3/TRBV12-4
j_call: TRBJ2-5
cdr3_aa: ASSDRGYKETQY

v_call: TRBV7-9
j_call: TRBJ2-6
cdr3_aa: ASSRWTGSGANVLT

v_call: TRBV7-6
j_call: TRBJ2-6
cdr3_aa: ASSLRQASGANVLT

v_call: TRBV13
j_call: TRBJ2-5
cdr3_aa: ASSQNTPTGVETQY

v_call: TRBV7-2
j_call: TRBJ2-7
cdr3_aa: TSSPRTGGSYEQY

v_call: TRBV7-2
j_call: TRBJ1-2
cdr3_aa: ASSARTGTVYGYT

v_call: TRBV10-3
j_call: TRBJ1-3
cdr3_aa: AISESLVSGNTIY

v_call: TRBV19
j_call: TRBJ1-5
cdr3_aa: ASSIPGQGKGQH

v_call: TRBV4-2
j_call: TRBJ2-1
cdr3_aa: ASSQGSGIANEQF

v_call: TRBV7-2
j_call: TRBJ1-5
cdr3_aa: ASSLDPGQAASQH

v_call: TRBV20-1
j_call: TRBJ1-1
cdr3_aa: SANQGDTEAF

v_call: TRBV4-2
j_call: TRBJ2-5
cdr3_aa: ASSRVSPSGLKETQY

v_call: TRBV9
j_call: TRBJ2-7
cdr3_aa: ASSRTPRDEQY

v_call: TRBV20-1
j_call: TRBJ2-7
cdr3_aa: SASRDAHSYEQY

v_call: TRBV20-1
j_call: TRBJ2-7
cdr3_aa: SARAGGGGYEQY